Following are 15 T cell receptor beta chains from one sample sequenced in a study of radiation and T cells in renal cell carcinoma. Sequencing was performed with immunoSEQ multiplex PCR; in TCRdb, only in-frame clones are kept and a portion is missing. The sample contains about 140,000 clones, around four fifths of which appear only once. The time point here: baseline pretreatment blood. Treatment indicated: 15 Gy SBRT to primary tumor, nephrectomy 4 weeks later. The sample was blood, taken from a patient whose treatment included radiotherapy and nephrectomy. Receptors originate from a woman aged 45-60 years with renal cell carcinoma.

This CDR3 is CAWSRRSGETQYF. In DNA, the CDR3 is TGTGCCTGGAGTCGCAGGTCGGGAGAGACCCAGTACTTC. The rearrangement links TRBV30 to TRBJ2-5, with D uncertain. Germline lookup yields CDR1 GTSNPN and CDR2 SVGIG (reference sequence). The CDR3 has 13 amino acids. V lost 2 bases and J lost 4, with 11 bases in between.

This clone came up once. CDR3 region: CASSQTTGTGVSPLHF. As DNA, the CDR3 is TGCGCCAGCAGCCAAACGACAGGAACAGGGGTGTCACCCCTCCACTTT. The rearrangement uses TRBV4-3 and TRBJ1-6; the match to TRBD1 covers 7 bases. The V and J ends lost 2 bases and 10 bases, in that order; junction bases with no gene match: 11. Germline V gene lookup returns CDR1 LGHNA and CDR2 YSLEER. The CDR3 covers 16 residues.

The chain couples TRBV14 to TRBJ1-1, with D tentatively TRBD1 (5 bases). V lost 5 bases to trimming and J lost 3 bases, with 10 bases between them. The CDR3 is made up of 13 amino acids. Germline V gene sequence: CDR1 SGHDN, CDR2 FVKESK. The CDR3 DNA follows: TGTGCCAGCAGCGACCGAGGGGACACTGAAGCTTTCTTT. Amino acid sequence: CASSDRGDTEAFF.

The V and J genes are TRBV5-1 and TRBJ2-1; D is unresolved. The CDR3 consists of 12 residues. Looked up from germline, CDR1 is SGHRS and CDR2 is YFSETQ. V shed 4 bases and J shed 7 bases, with 9 bases lying between them. The CDR3 region has the DNA TGCGCCAGCAGCCCCGAGCGTAATGAGCAGTTCTTC. Its protein is CASSPERNEQFF.

The chain uses TRBV28 and TRBJ2-4; either TRBD1 or TRBD2 may fit D (5 bases each). Trimming took 3 bases from V and 8 from J, leaving 11 bases between them. Germline CDR1 and CDR2: MDHEN and SYDVKM. The CDR3 is made up of 13 amino acids. The DNA of the CDR3 is TGTGCCAGCAGTTTGGCAGGGCGGGACATTCAGTACTTC. This translates into CASSLAGRDIQYF.

This clone appeared a few times. V gene TRBV4-3 combines with J gene TRBJ2-3, with TRBD1 identical over 9 bases. Germline assignment: CDR1 LGHNA and CDR2 YSLEER. V was pared by 1 base and J by 3 bases, with 5 bases of the junction left unmatched. This CDR3 has 16 amino acids. The CDR3 DNA reads TGCGCCAGCAGCCAAGTGTACAGGGGGCTGACAGATACGCAGTATTTT. Amino acid sequence: CASSQVYRGLTDTQYF.

The rearrangement links TRBV27 to TRBJ2-7; 7 bases align to TRBD2. Losses at the gene ends were 5 bases for V and 3 bases for J; bases not matched to a gene: 7. There are 14 residues in the CDR3. From germline, CDR1 is MNHEY and CDR2 SMNVEV (reference sequence). The chain's CDR3 is CASSPLKRGYEQYF. Written as DNA, the CDR3 is TGTGCCAGCAGTCCCCTAAAGCGGGGCTACGAGCAGTACTTC.

The V call is TRBV6-6, the J call TRBJ1-4; D unresolved. V lost 6 bases and J lost 4, with 9 bases in between. CDR3 length: 13 amino acids. Germline CDR1 reads MNHNY; CDR2 reads SVGAGI (reference sequence). CDR3 protein: CASRGGINEKLFF. DNA of the CDR3: TGTGCCAGCAGAGGAGGCATTAATGAAAAACTGTTTTTT.

The chain joins TRBV2 to TRBJ2-7, with TRBD1 matching 8 bases. The length of the CDR3 is 15 residues. Germline V gene sequence: CDR1 SNHLY, CDR2 FYNNEI. V lost 2 bases, J lost 6 bases, and 9 bases stayed unmatched. CDR3: CASSEIPGQVGEQYF. In DNA, the CDR3 is TGTGCCAGCAGTGAAATCCCGGGACAGGTAGGCGAGCAGTACTTC.

The rearrangement joins TRBV4-1 to TRBJ2-2; D may match TRBD1 or TRBD2 (5 bases each). V lost 2 bases, J lost 7 bases, and 14 bases lay in between. The CDR3 has 15 residues. Germline values: CDR1 MGHRA, CDR2 YSYEKL. In DNA, the CDR3 is TGCGCCAGCAGCCAACGGGACGGACGGAACGGGGAGCTGTTTTTT. It yields the protein CASSQRDGRNGELFF.

The chain uses TRBV5-1 and TRBJ1-1, with a possible D match to TRBD1 (6 bases). The CDR3 covers 12 residues. Germline V lookup: CDR1 SGHRS, CDR2 YFSETQ. The ends were cut back, 0 bases at V and 9 bases at J, with 9 bases in the middle. The CDR3 sequence: CASSLAGAQAFF. The CDR3, as DNA: TGCGCCAGCAGCTTGGCAGGGGCTCAAGCTTTCTTT.

This clone showed up just once. The rearrangement links TRBV5-1 to TRBJ2-1; 11 nucleotides match TRBD2. Germline CDR1 and CDR2: SGHRS and YFSETQ. The length of the CDR3 is 16 residues. The V and J ends lost 4 bases and 0 bases, in that order; junction bases with no gene match: 3. The CDR3 DNA follows: TGCGCCAGCAGCCGCGGGACTAGCGGCTCCTACAATGAGCAGTTCTTC. Translation: CASSRGTSGSYNEQFF.

The J gene is TRBJ2-7, the V gene TRBV9; 9 positions match TRBD1. CDR1 SGDLS and CDR2 YYNGEE come from the germline V gene. The V and J ends lost 3 bases and 7 bases, in that order; junction bases with no gene match: 5. CDR3 length: 13 residues. For the CDR3, the DNA is TGTGCCAGCAGCGGGACAGGGGTAGGGGAGCAGTACTTC. As protein: CASSGTGVGEQYF.

J is TRBJ1-5 and V is TRBV9, with D perhaps matching TRBD1 (5 bases). V was pared by 2 bases and J by 1 base, with 10 bases between. The CDR3 consists of 15 residues. Germline CDR1 is SGDLS and CDR2 is YYNGEE. CDR3 amino acids: CASSVQGFSNQPQHF. Here the CDR3 DNA reads TGTGCCAGCAGCGTCCAGGGTTTCAGCAATCAGCCCCAGCATTTT.

The chain carries TRBV5-4 and TRBJ1-3; unclear D gene. V lost 4 bases to trimming and J lost 3 bases, with 8 bases between them. From germline, CDR1 is SGHNT and CDR2 YYREEE (reference sequence). The CDR3 is 13 residues long. The CDR3 spells CASSVVGGNTIYF. The CDR3 DNA is TGTGCCAGCAGCGTGGTAGGTGGAAACACCATATATTTT.